This T cell receptor (beta chain) was captured in a study of T-cell memory formation after mild COVID-19. Looking at the study overall: The study found TCR clusters largely donor specific.

Overall study findings and caveats: Clones which contracted sat mainly in CM and EM if CD4+, and in EMRA if CD8+. Clones that got smaller from day 15 to 85 had even CD4/CD8, while clones growing later tipped toward CD4+.

The CDR3 contains 16 residues. Germline V CDR1 and CDR2: LGHNA, YSLEER. V lost 0 bases and J lost 7; bases outside the gene matches: 9. Of note for this clonotype: Its specificity is unknown.

Constant-segment-primed 5'RACE gave TCR alpha and TCR beta cDNA libraries with sample barcodes and UMIs. Using its own MiXCR run on the 5' RACE reads, TCRdb lists one record per CDR3 protein. The sample carries about 430,000 distinct CDR3 sequences, 20% to 25% recorded once. V gene TRBV4-3 combines with J gene TRBJ2-1, with 7 positions matching TRBD2. Sequencing was carried out using PBMCs or a T cell subset sorted from them (not recorded which). This receptor was taken from an adult woman who had mild COVID-19 (a few samples of this study predate the infection). Cell type and time point are not known. Here the CDR3 reads CASSQDGAGDYNEQFF. CDR3 nucleotides: TGCGCCAGCAGCCAAGATGGCGCGGGAGATTATAATGAGCAGTTCTTC.